This is a list of T cell receptor beta chains from one sample in a study of blood T cell repertoires in COVID-19. Using immunoSEQ multiplex PCR, the repertoire was profiled, and TCRdb retains in-frame clones only, with some absent. The table lists 100,000 to 150,000 clones, 82% of them singletons. Sequencing was carried out using peripheral blood. Receptor source: a woman between 65 and 79 years old with acute or convalescent COVID-19. CDR3s include the opening cysteine and the closing phenylalanine or tryptophan. The D gene is left open where the match is weak. The size field is filled for only some rows; it gives once, few, many or a size class.

clone_size j_call d_call v_call cdr3_aa cdr3_nt
- TRBJ1-6 TRBD1 TRBV14 CASSLYRGGSPLHF TGTGCCAGCAGCCTTTACAGGGGTGGTTCACCCCTCCACTTT
- TRBJ2-1 - TRBV4-1 CASSLDASYNEQFF TGCGCCAGCAGCCTCGATGCTAGTTACAATGAGCAGTTCTTC
- TRBJ1-2 TRBD1 TRBV7-2 CASSIGTGVYGYTF TGTGCCAGCAGCATCGGGACAGGGGTTTACGGCTACACCTTC
- TRBJ2-1 TRBD2 TRBV5-4 CASSLPGTNNEQFF TGTGCCAGCAGCTTGCCCGGGACTAACAATGAGCAGTTCTTC
- TRBJ2-7 TRBD2 TRBV5-6 CASSGLVVAEQYF TGTGCCAGCTCCGGACTAGTAGTAGCCGAGCAGTACTTC
- TRBJ2-1 TRBD2 TRBV7-2 CASSSTSGPYNEQFF TGTGCCAGCAGCTCGACTAGCGGGCCCTACAATGAGCAGTTCTTC
- TRBJ2-6 - TRBV27 CASSLRVGANVLTF TGTGCCAGCAGTTTACGAGTTGGGGCCAACGTCCTGACTTTC
- TRBJ2-6 - TRBV4-2 CASSQDYLSSGANVLTF TGTGCCAGCAGCCAGGACTATCTAAGCTCTGGGGCCAACGTCCTGACTTTC
- TRBJ2-3 - TRBV6-5 CASSQTRSTDTQYF TGTGCCAGCAGTCAGACGAGGAGCACAGATACGCAGTATTTT
- TRBJ1-4 TRBD1 TRBV7-9 CASSLGQLNEKLFF TGTGCCAGCAGCCTGGGACAGCTTAATGAAAAACTGTTTTTT
few TRBJ1-1 - TRBV29-1 CSVNHMNTEAFF TGCAGCGTCAACCACATGAACACTGAAGCTTTCTTT
- TRBJ1-3 - TRBV11-1 CASSVMVGLSGNTIYF TGTGCCAGCAGCGTTATGGTCGGACTCTCTGGAAACACCATATATTTT
- TRBJ1-5 - TRBV20-1 CSASHQGPQHF TGCAGTGCTAGCCACCAGGGGCCCCAGCATTTT
- TRBJ1-6 - TRBV4-3 CASSQENGNSPLHF TGCGCCAGCAGCCAAGAAAACGGTAATTCACCCCTCCACTTT
- TRBJ2-1 TRBD2 TRBV28 CASSSSASGGVDEQFF TGTGCCAGCAGTTCATCCGCTAGCGGGGGGGTCGATGAGCAGTTCTTC
- TRBJ1-6 TRBD1 TRBV30 CAWSNRGSDSPLHF TGTGCCTGGAGTAACAGGGGTTCGGATTCACCCCTCCACTTT
- TRBJ2-3 TRBD2 TRBV5-6 CASSLSGSWNTQYF TGTGCCAGCAGCCTGAGCGGGAGTTGGAATACGCAGTATTTT
- TRBJ1-1 TRBD1 TRBV7-2 CASNYNRGGGAEAFF TGTGCCAGCAACTACAACAGGGGAGGAGGAGCTGAAGCTTTCTTT
- TRBJ2-4 TRBD2 TRBV15 CATSIASGANIQYF TGTGCCACCAGCATTGCTAGCGGGGCAAACATTCAGTACTTC
- TRBJ1-2 TRBD1 TRBV14 CASSQDGGQGYYGYTF TGTGCCAGCAGCCAAGACGGGGGACAGGGATACTATGGCTACACCTTC
- TRBJ1-3 - TRBV6-5 CASSYSSGSGNTIYF TGTGCCAGCAGTTACTCATCGGGTTCTGGAAACACCATATATTTT
few TRBJ1-2 TRBD1 TRBV14 CASSQGRGQAYGYTF TGTGCCAGCAGCCAAGGGAGGGGACAGGCCTATGGCTACACCTTC
- TRBJ1-2 - TRBV28 CASSGQYGYTF TGTGCCAGCAGTGGACAGTATGGCTACACCTTC
- TRBJ1-4 - TRBV4-2 CASSQPSPQSNEKLFF TGTGCCAGCAGCCAACCCTCTCCCCAGTCTAATGAAAAACTGTTTTTT
- TRBJ1-1 - TRBV30 CAWSVGGVAFF TGTGCCTGGAGTGTCGGCGGGGTAGCTTTCTTT
- TRBJ2-7 - TRBV7-9 CASGDNSGEQYF TGTGCCAGCGGTGATAATTCGGGCGAGCAGTACTTC
once TRBJ1-1 - TRBV5-4 CASSLSGQMNTEAFF TGTGCCAGCAGCCTCTCGGGTCAGATGAACACTGAAGCTTTCTTT
- TRBJ1-2 - TRBV29-1 CSVAVPPYGYTF TGCAGCGTTGCCGTTCCCCCCTATGGCTACACCTTC
- TRBJ2-2 TRBD1 TRBV19 CASSPGTGWNTGELFF TGTGCCAGTAGTCCAGGGACAGGGTGGAACACCGGGGAGCTGTTTTTT
once TRBJ2-7 - TRBV4-1 CASSHTQGYEQYF TGCGCCAGCAGCCATACGCAGGGCTACGAGCAGTACTTC
- TRBJ1-2 - TRBV5-6 CASSLISQTNYGYTF TGTGCCAGCAGCTTGATTTCCCAAACTAACTATGGCTACACCTTC
- TRBJ1-5 - TRBV29-1 CSVGGSEGQPQHF TGCAGCGTTGGTGGTTCAGAGGGACAGCCCCAGCATTTT
- TRBJ1-5 - TRBV15 CATSSGSGRQPQHF TGTGCCACCAGCAGTGGCAGCGGAAGGCAGCCCCAGCATTTT
- TRBJ1-5 - TRBV19 CASSIGGTPNQPQHF TGTGCCAGTAGTATAGGAGGGACACCCAATCAGCCCCAGCATTTT
- TRBJ1-1 TRBD1 TRBV9 CASSVMGQGASRAFF TGTGCCAGCAGCGTGATGGGACAGGGGGCATCTCGAGCTTTCTTT
- TRBJ2-7 - TRBV7-9 CASSHLARSYEQYF TGTGCCAGCAGCCACTTAGCGCGGTCCTACGAGCAGTACTTC
- TRBJ2-5 TRBD2 TRBV3-1/TRBV3-2 CASSQGLTSGTETQYF TGTGCCAGCAGCCAAGGGTTGACTAGCGGGACGGAGACCCAGTACTTC
once TRBJ1-1 - TRBV7-9 CASSLYTNTEAFF TGTGCCAGCAGCTTGTACACCAACACTGAAGCTTTCTTT